This T cell receptor beta chain was captured by sequencing in a study of blood T cells in healthy people across ages. Primers used in a second PCR of roughly 6 to 11 cycles were a sample-barcoded 5' primer and a J-beta primer mix. Every single cDNA molecule received a tag from a template-switch adaptor with 12 random nucleotides. TCRdb itself ran the 5' RACE reads through MiXCR, one entry per CDR3 protein. This table has some 850,000 distinct CDR3 sequences, around 25% appearing once. The CDR3 has 12 residues. From germline, CDR1 is MNHEY and CDR2 SMNVEV (reference sequence). The V end lost 7 bases, the J end lost 4 bases, and 8 bases lay between the germline ends. Each donor supplied approximately 10 milliliters of peripheral blood. The same sample was also studied in work on T cells of mothers and their children. From that paper: Researchers found no T cell clones that were persistent and microchimeric.

The sequence came from a boy between 10 and 17 years old in good health. Sequencing used blood. The V gene is TRBV27, the J gene TRBJ2-4; D may match TRBD1 or TRBD2 (5 bases each). This chain's CDR3 is CASTGPKNIQYF. Written as DNA, the CDR3 is TGTGCCAGCACGGGGCCAAAAAACATTCAGTACTTC.